This is a list of T cell receptor beta chains from one sample in a study of blood T cell repertoires in COVID-19. Some clones are missing from TCRdb's copy, which holds only in-frame ones; the method was immunoSEQ multiplex PCR. The data hold some 190,000 clones, with approximately 83% observed a single time. Input material: peripheral blood. The source is a human donor with active or convalescent COVID-19. The donor label of this sample is uncertain. CDR3s include the opening cysteine and the closing phenylalanine or tryptophan. A D gene is named only where the DNA matches it firmly. Clone size is given for some rows only: seen once, a few or many times, or a class if the clone is expanded.

J gene: TRBJ2-3
clone size: once
V gene: TRBV7-2
D gene: TRBD2
CDR3 DNA: TGTGCCAGCAGCTCCTTAGCGGGGGGGCTCCCAGATACGCAGTATTTT
CDR3 protein: CASSSLAGGLPDTQYF

J gene: TRBJ1-2
clone size: .
V gene: TRBV5-1
D gene: .
CDR3 DNA: TGCGCCAGCAGCTTGGAGGGGCAGTCCTATGGCTACACCTTC
CDR3 protein: CASSLEGQSYGYTF

J gene: TRBJ2-6
clone size: .
V gene: TRBV6-6
D gene: TRBD1
CDR3 DNA: TGTGCCAGCAGTCCTCGTCCCGGGACAGGGTTCGGGGCCAACGTCCTGACTTTC
CDR3 protein: CASSPRPGTGFGANVLTF

J gene: TRBJ1-5
clone size: .
V gene: TRBV11-2
D gene: .
CDR3 DNA: TGTGCCAGCAGCTTAACCTCATCCGGGAAGCCCCAGCATTTT
CDR3 protein: CASSLTSSGKPQHF

J gene: TRBJ2-3
clone size: .
V gene: TRBV5-8
D gene: .
CDR3 DNA: TGTGCCAGCAGCCCCGTGGTCAGGGGGCAGTATTTT
CDR3 protein: CASSPVVRGQYF

J gene: TRBJ1-5
clone size: .
V gene: TRBV9
D gene: .
CDR3 DNA: TGTGCCAGCAGCGTGGGGGGGGCCGGACAGCCCCAGCATTTT
CDR3 protein: CASSVGGAGQPQHF

J gene: TRBJ1-6
clone size: many
V gene: TRBV7-9
D gene: TRBD1
CDR3 DNA: TGTGCCAGCAGCTTAGAGGGGCCAGGGGGCAAGGCACCCCTCCACTTT
CDR3 protein: CASSLEGPGGKAPLHF

J gene: TRBJ2-3
clone size: .
V gene: TRBV27
D gene: TRBD2
CDR3 DNA: TGTGCCAGCACCCGGCGGACTAGCGGGAGGGGAGATACGCAGTATTTT
CDR3 protein: CASTRRTSGRGDTQYF

J gene: TRBJ2-7
clone size: once
V gene: TRBV21-1
D gene: .
CDR3 DNA: TGTGCCAGCAGCAAAATCGCCAGTCGGACAGACTCCTACGAGCAGTACTTC
CDR3 protein: CASSKIASRTDSYEQYF

J gene: TRBJ2-5
clone size: few
V gene: TRBV7-9
D gene: .
CDR3 DNA: TGTGCCAGCAGTTTGGTTAGGAACGGGGTAGAGACCCAGTACTTC
CDR3 protein: CASSLVRNGVETQYF

J gene: TRBJ2-7
clone size: many
V gene: TRBV5-4
D gene: .
CDR3 DNA: TGTGCCAGCAGCCTCGGGCAGGGGGGTACCGAGCAGTACTTC
CDR3 protein: CASSLGQGGTEQYF

J gene: TRBJ1-1
clone size: once
V gene: TRBV18
D gene: .
CDR3 DNA: TGTGCCAGCTCACCTTGGGACATCACCTTGAACACTGAAGCTTTCTTT
CDR3 protein: CASSPWDITLNTEAFF

J gene: TRBJ2-1
clone size: .
V gene: TRBV5-6
D gene: TRBD2
CDR3 DNA: TGTGCCAGCAGGGACGGGACTAGCGGGAGTTCCCAGCGGGGTGAGCAGTTCTTC
CDR3 protein: CASRDGTSGSSQRGEQFF

J gene: TRBJ2-5
clone size: .
V gene: TRBV19
D gene: .
CDR3 DNA: TGTGCCAGTAGTAGAGCCTACCAAGAGACCCAGTACTTC
CDR3 protein: CASSRAYQETQYF

J gene: TRBJ2-5
clone size: .
V gene: TRBV28
D gene: TRBD1
CDR3 DNA: TGTGCCAGCAGTTTCCCGGGACAGTCGGGGCGGACCCAGTACTTC
CDR3 protein: CASSFPGQSGRTQYF

J gene: TRBJ1-4
clone size: .
V gene: TRBV4-2
D gene: .
CDR3 DNA: TGTGCCAGCAGCGAGAGCGAAAAACTGTTTTTT
CDR3 protein: CASSESEKLFF

J gene: TRBJ1-5
clone size: .
V gene: TRBV4-1
D gene: .
CDR3 DNA: TGCGCCAGCAGCCAAGACCCAAAAGCTCGACAGCAAAATCAGCCCCAGCATTTT
CDR3 protein: CASSQDPKARQQNQPQHF

J gene: TRBJ2-7
clone size: .
V gene: TRBV5-1
D gene: TRBD1
CDR3 DNA: TGCGCCAGCAGCTCCCGGGACAGGGGCGGGAACGAGCAGTACTTC
CDR3 protein: CASSSRDRGGNEQYF

J gene: TRBJ1-2
clone size: .
V gene: TRBV6-5
D gene: .
CDR3 DNA: TGTGCCAGCAGTTACTCAGGGGATGGCTACACCTTC
CDR3 protein: CASSYSGDGYTF